This T cell receptor beta chain was documented in a study of shared clonotypes between healthy human individuals. About this clone: The same CDR3 also results from other DNA sequences found in this sample.

The data were produced by immunoSEQ multiplex PCR, yet TCRdb's version contains in-frame clones alone and is incomplete. This table holds about 2.5 million clones, 85% to 95% found once. The J segment lost 0 bases and the V segment lost 5 bases, leaving 4 bases of the junction unmatched. CDR1 ENHRY and CDR2 SYGVKD come from the germline V gene. The CDR3 has 14 residues. The chain is built from TRBV10-3 and TRBJ2-7, with 7 bases identical to TRBD1. The specimen sequenced was naive CD4+ T cells from PBMCs. Stated subset: CD45RA+ positively selected. This receptor was obtained from a man between 18 and 35 years old in good health. Some clones in this sample may be carry-over from other donors' samples. The CDR3 coding sequence is TGTGCCATCAGTAGACAGGGTAGCTCCTACGAGCAGTACTTC. Translating gives CAISRQGSSYEQYF.